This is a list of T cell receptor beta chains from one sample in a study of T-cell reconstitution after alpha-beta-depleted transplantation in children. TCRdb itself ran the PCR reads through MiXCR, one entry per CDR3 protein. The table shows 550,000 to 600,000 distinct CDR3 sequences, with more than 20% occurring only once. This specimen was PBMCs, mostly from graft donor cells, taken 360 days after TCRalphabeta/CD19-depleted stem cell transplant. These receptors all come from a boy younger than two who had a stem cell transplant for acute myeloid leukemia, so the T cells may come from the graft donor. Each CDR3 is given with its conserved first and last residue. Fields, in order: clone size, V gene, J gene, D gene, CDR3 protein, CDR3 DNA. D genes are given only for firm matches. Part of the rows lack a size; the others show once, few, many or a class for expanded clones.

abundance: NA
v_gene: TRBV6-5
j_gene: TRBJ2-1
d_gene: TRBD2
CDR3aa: CASSYSAGGLGGNEQFF
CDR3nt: TGTGCCAGCAGTTACTCGGCGGGGGGGCTCGGTGGGAATGAGCAGTTCTTC

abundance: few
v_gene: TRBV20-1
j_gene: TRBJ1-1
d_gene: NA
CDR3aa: CSARVGTEAFF
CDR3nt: TGCAGTGCTAGAGTGGGGACTGAAGCTTTCTTT

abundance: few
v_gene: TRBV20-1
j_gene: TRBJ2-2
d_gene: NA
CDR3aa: CSARKDALFSAGELFF
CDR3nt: TGCAGTGCTCGAAAGGACGCCCTGTTTAGCGCCGGGGAGCTGTTTTTT

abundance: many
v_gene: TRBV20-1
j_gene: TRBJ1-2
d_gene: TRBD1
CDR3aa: CSARPKEGTTLGGLGYTF
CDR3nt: TGCAGTGCTAGACCCAAGGAGGGGACCACTCTAGGGGGCCTAGGCTACACCTTC

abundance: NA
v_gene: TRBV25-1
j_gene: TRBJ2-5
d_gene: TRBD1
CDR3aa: CAAASDREQETQYF
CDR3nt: TGTGCCGCCGCTTCCGACAGGGAACAAGAGACCCAGTACTTC

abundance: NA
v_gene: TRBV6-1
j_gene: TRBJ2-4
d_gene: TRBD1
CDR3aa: CASRTGDSQNIQYF
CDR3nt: TGTGCCAGCAGGACTGGGGACAGCCAAAACATTCAGTACTTC

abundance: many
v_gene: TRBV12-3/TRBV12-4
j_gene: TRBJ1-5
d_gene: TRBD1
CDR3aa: CASSPGTGRNQPQHF
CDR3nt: TGTGCCAGCAGTCCCGGGACAGGGCGCAATCAGCCCCAGCATTTT

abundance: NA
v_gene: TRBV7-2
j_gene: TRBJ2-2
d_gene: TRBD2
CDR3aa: CASSFALWGAGGGTGELFF
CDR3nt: TGTGCCAGCAGCTTCGCCCTCTGGGGAGCGGGGGGGGGCACCGGGGAGCTGTTTTTT

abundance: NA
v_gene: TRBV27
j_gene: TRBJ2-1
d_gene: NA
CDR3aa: CASGPNGQPYNEQFF
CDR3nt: TGTGCCAGCGGCCCAAATGGACAGCCCTACAATGAGCAGTTCTTC

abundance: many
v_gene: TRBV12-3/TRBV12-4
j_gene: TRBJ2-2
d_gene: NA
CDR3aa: CASRGRMETNTGELFF
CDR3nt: TGTGCCAGCAGGGGAAGGATGGAAACGAACACCGGGGAGCTGTTTTTT

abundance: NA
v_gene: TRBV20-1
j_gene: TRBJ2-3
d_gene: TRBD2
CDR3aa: CSARDSLAGPTDTQYF
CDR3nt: TGCAGTGCTAGAGATTCCCTAGCGGGGCCCACAGATACGCAGTATTTT

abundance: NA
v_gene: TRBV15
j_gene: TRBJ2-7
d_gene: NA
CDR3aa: CATSRDWALTEQYF
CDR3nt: TGTGCCACCAGCAGAGATTGGGCCCTGACAGAGCAGTACTTC

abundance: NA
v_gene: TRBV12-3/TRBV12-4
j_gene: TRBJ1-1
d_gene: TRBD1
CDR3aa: CASSPSPTGSTEAFF
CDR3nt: TGTGCCAGCAGCCCGTCGCCGACAGGGTCCACTGAAGCTTTCTTT

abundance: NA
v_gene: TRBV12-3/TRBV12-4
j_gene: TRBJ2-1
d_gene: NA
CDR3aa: CASSSFGGPYNEQFF
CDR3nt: TGTGCCAGCAGTTCCTTCGGGGGGCCTTACAATGAGCAGTTCTTC

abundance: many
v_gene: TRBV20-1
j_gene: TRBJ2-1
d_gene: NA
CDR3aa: CSASRQGSDEQFF
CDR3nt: TGCAGTGCTAGCAGGCAGGGGTCCGATGAGCAGTTCTTC

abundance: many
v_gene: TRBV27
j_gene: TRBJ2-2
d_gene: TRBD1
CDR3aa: CASSWDRGDAGELFF
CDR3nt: TGTGCCAGCAGCTGGGACAGGGGAGACGCCGGGGAGCTGTTTTTT

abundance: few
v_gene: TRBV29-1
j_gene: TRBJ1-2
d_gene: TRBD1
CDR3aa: CSVGDRYYGYTF
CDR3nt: TGCAGCGTGGGGGACAGATACTATGGCTACACCTTC

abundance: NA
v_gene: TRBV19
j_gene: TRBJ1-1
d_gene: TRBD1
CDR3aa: CASRMGQGAFF
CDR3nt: TGTGCCAGTAGGATGGGACAGGGGGCCTTCTTT

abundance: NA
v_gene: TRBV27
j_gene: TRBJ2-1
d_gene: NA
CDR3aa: CASRSADSYNEQFF
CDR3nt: TGTGCCAGCAGATCGGCCGACTCCTACAATGAGCAGTTCTTC

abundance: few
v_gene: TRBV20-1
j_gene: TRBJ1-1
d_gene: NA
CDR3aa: CSGTRNTEAFF
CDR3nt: TGCAGTGGAACTCGGAACACTGAAGCTTTCTTT

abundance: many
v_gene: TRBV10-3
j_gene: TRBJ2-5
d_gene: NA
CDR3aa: CATSLRGGEETQYF
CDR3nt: TGTGCCACCAGTTTGAGGGGCGGAGAAGAGACCCAGTACTTC

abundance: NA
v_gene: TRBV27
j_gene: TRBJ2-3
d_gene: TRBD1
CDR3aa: CASKVGDRGTDTQYF
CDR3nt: TGTGCCAGCAAGGTCGGGGACAGGGGCACAGATACGCAGTATTTT

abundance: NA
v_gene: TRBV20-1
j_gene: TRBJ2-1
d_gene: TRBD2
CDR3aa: CSALIPSGGYDNEQFF
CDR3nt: TGCAGTGCCCTAATCCCTAGCGGGGGTTACGACAATGAGCAGTTCTTC

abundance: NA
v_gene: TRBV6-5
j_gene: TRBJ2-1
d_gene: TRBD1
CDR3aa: CASSYGTGGFRNEQFF
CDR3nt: TGTGCCAGCAGTTATGGGACAGGGGGTTTTAGGAATGAGCAGTTCTTC

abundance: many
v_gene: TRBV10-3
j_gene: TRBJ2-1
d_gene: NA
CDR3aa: CAIRDGVTPYNEQFF
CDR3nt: TGTGCCATCAGGGACGGGGTGACTCCCTACAATGAGCAGTTCTTC

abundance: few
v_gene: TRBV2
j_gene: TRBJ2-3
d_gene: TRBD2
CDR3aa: CASSDVAGGTDTQYF
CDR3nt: TGTGCCAGCAGTGATGTGGCGGGGGGCACAGATACGCAGTATTTT

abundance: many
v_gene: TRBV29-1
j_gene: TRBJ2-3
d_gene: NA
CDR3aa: CSVGYQADTQYF
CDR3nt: TGCAGCGTTGGTTACCAGGCAGATACGCAGTATTTT

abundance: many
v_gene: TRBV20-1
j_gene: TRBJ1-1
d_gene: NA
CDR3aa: CSASAYTEAFF
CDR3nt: TGCAGTGCTAGTGCGTACACTGAAGCTTTCTTT

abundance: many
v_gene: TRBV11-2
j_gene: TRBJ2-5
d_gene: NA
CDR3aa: CASSLVVGFWETQYF
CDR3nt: TGTGCCAGCAGCTTAGTCGTAGGGTTTTGGGAGACCCAGTACTTC

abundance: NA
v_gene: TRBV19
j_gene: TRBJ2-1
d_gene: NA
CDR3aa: CASSISAHEQFF
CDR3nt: TGTGCCAGTAGTATATCTGCCCATGAGCAGTTCTTC

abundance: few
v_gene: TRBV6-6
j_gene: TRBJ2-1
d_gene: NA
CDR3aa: CASNRGSYNEQFF
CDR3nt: TGTGCCAGCAACAGAGGCTCCTACAATGAGCAGTTCTTC

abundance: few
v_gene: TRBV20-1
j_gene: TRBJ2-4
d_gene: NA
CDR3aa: CSGEGLRGGASAIQYF
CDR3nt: TGCAGTGGAGAAGGGCTAAGGGGGGGGGCCAGCGCCATTCAGTACTTC

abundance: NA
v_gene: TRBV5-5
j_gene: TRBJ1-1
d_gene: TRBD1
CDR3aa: CASSMTGGLDTEAFF
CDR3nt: TGTGCCAGCAGCATGACAGGGGGCTTAGATACTGAAGCTTTCTTT

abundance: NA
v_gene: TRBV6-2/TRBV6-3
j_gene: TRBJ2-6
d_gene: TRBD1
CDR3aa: CASSTGDAGANVLTF
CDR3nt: TGTGCCAGCAGCACAGGGGATGCTGGGGCCAACGTCCTGACTTTC

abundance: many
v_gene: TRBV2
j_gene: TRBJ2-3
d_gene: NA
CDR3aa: CASTYNSPTTDTQYF
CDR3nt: TGTGCCAGCACCTATAACTCCCCTACCACAGATACGCAGTATTTT

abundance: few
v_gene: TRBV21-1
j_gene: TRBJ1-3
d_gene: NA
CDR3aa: CASSKGGLSDRDSGNTIYF
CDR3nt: TGTGCCAGCAGCAAAGGCGGGTTGTCGGACAGAGACTCTGGAAACACCATATATTTT

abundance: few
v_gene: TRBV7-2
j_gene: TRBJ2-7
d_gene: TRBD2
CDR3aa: CASSPGLAGGRYEQYF
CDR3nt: TGTGCCAGCAGCCCGGGACTAGCGGGGGGGAGATACGAGCAGTACTTC

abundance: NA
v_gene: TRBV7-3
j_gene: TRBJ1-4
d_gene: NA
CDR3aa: CASSLKGGEKLFF
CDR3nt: TGTGCCAGCAGCTTAAAGGGGGGGGAAAAACTGTTTTTT

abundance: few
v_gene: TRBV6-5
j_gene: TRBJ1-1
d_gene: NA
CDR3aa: CASSYTGNDNTEAFF
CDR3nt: TGTGCCAGCAGTTACACCGGGAATGATAACACTGAAGCTTTCTTT

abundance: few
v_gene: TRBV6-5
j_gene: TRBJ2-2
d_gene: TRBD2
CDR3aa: CASSYSVSGNGELFF
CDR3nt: TGTGCCAGCAGTTACTCGGTTAGCGGGAACGGGGAGCTGTTTTTT

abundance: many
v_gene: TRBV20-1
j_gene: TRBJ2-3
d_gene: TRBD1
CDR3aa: CSARDTSTGNTDTQYF
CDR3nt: TGCAGTGCTAGAGACACCTCGACAGGGAACACAGATACGCAGTATTTT

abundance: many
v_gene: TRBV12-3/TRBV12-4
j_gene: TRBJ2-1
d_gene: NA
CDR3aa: CASSTPSGVRSYNEQFF
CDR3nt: TGTGCCAGCAGTACCCCTTCAGGGGTCCGCTCCTACAATGAGCAGTTCTTC

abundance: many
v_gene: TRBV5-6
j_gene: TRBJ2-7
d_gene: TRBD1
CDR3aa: CASRPRTGALTPYEQYF
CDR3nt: TGTGCCAGCAGGCCCCGGACAGGGGCCCTAACCCCCTACGAGCAGTACTTC

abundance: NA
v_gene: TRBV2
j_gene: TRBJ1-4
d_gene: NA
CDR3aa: CASSEEGNPATNEKLFF
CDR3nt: TGTGCCAGCAGTGAAGAGGGGAATCCGGCAACTAATGAAAAACTGTTTTTT

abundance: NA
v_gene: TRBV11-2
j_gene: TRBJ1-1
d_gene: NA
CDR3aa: CASSFTGRHTEAFF
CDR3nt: TGTGCCAGCAGCTTTACAGGGCGGCACACTGAAGCTTTCTTT

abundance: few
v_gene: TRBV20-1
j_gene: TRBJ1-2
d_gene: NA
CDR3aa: CSARDLRGTGYGYTF
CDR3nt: TGCAGTGCTAGAGATCTCAGGGGAACGGGATATGGCTACACCTTC

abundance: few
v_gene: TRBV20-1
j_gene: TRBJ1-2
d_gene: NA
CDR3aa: CSLGANYGYTF
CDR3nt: TGCAGCCTGGGAGCTAACTATGGCTACACCTTC

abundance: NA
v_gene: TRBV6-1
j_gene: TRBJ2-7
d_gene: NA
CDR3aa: CASNRALGDPGEQYF
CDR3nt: TGTGCCAGCAATCGCGCTCTGGGGGATCCTGGCGAGCAGTACTTC